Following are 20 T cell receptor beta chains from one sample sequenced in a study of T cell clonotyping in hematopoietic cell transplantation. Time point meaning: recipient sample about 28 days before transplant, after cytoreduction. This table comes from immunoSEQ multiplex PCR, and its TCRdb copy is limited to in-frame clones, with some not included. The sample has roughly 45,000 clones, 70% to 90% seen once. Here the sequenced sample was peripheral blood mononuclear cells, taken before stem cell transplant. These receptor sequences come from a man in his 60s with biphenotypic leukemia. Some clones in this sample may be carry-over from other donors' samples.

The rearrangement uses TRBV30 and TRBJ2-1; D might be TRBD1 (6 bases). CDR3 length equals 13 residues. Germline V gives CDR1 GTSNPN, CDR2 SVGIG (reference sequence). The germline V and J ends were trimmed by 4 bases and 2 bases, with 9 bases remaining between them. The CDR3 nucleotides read TGTGCCTGGACCGGGACACCCTACAATGAGCAGTTCTTC. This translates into CAWTGTPYNEQFF.

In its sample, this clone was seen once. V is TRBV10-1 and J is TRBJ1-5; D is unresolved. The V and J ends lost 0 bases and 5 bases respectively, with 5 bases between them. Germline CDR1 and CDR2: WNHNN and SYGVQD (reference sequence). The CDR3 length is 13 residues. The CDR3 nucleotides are TGCGCCAGCAGTGAGTCGAAGGATCAGCCCCAGCATTTT. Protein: CASSESKDQPQHF.

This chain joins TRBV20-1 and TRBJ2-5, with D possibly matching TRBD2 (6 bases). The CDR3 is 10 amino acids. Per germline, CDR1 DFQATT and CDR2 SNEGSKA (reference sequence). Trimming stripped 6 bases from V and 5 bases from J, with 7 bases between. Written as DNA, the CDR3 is TGCAGTGCCGGAGGGGAGACCCAGTACTTC. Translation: CSAGGETQYF.

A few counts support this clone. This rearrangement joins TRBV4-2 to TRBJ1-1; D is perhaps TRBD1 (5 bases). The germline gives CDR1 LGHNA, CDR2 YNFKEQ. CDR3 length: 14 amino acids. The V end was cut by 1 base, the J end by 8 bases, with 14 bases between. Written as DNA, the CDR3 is TGTGCCAGCAGCCAAGGCACTGCTTGGGACGAAGCTTTCTTT. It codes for CASSQGTAWDEAFF.

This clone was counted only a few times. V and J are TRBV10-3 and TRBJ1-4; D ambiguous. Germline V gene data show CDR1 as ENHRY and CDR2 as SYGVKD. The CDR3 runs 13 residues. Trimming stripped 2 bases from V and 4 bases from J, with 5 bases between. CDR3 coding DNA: TGTGCCATCAGTGAGCACGATAATGAAAAACTGTTTTTT. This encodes CAISEHDNEKLFF.

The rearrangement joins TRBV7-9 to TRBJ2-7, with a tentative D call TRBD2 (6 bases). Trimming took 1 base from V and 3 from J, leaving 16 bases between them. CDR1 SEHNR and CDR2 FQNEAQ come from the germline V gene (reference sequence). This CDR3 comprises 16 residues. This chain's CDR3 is CASSLGDSVGNYEQYF. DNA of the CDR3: TGTGCCAGCAGCTTAGGGGACTCTGTCGGGAACTACGAGCAGTACTTC. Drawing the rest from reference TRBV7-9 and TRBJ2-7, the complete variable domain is DTGVSQNPRHKITKRGQNVTFRCDPISEHNRLYWYRQTLGQGPEFLTYFQNEAQLEKSRLLSDRFSAERPKGSFSTLEIQRTEQGDSAMYLCASSLGDSVGNYEQYFGPGTRLTVT.

The CDR3 loop reads CASSRDTGNQPQHF. CDR3 in DNA: TGTGCCAGCAGCCGGGACACAGGCAATCAGCCCCAGCATTTT. The chain carries TRBV6-1 and TRBJ1-5; TRBD1 might be the D (6 bases). V shed 6 bases and J shed 2 bases, with 11 bases lying between them. Germline CDR1 MNHNS, CDR2 SASEGT. The CDR3 is 14 residues long.

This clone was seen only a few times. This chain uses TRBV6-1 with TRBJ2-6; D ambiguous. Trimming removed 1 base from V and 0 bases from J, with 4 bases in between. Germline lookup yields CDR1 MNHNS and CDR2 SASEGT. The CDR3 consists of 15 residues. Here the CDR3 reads CASSEDSSGANVLTF. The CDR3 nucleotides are TGTGCCAGCAGTGAAGACAGCTCTGGGGCCAACGTCCTGACTTTC.

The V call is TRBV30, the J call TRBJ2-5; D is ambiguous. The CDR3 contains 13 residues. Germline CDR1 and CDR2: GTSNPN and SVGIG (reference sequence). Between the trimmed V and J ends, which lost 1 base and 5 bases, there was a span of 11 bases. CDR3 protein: CAWSGLESETQYF. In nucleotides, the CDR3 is TGTGCCTGGAGTGGACTTGAGAGTGAGACCCAGTACTTC. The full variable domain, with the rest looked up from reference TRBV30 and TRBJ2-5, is SQTIHQWPATLVQPVGSPLSLECTVEGTSNPNLYWYRQAAGRGLQLLFYSVGIGQISSEVPQNLSASRPQDRQFILSSKKLLLSDSGFYLCAWSGLESETQYFGPGTRLLVL.

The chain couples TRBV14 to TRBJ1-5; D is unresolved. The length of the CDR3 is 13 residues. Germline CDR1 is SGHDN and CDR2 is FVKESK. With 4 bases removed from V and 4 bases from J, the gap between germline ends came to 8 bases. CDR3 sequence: CASSRDLNQPQHF. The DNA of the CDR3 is TGTGCCAGCAGCCGAGACCTTAATCAGCCCCAGCATTTT.

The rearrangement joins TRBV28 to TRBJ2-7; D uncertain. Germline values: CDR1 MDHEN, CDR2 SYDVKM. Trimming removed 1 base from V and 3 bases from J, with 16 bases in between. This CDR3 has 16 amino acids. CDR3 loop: CASSLSPRALFYEQYF. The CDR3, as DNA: TGTGCCAGCAGTTTATCTCCCCGGGCTTTATTCTACGAGCAGTACTTC.

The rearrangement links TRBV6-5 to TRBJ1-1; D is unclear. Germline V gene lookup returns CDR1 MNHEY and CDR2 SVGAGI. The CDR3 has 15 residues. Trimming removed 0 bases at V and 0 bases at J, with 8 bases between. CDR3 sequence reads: CASSYSSRLNTEAFF. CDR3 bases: TGTGCCAGCAGTTACTCGAGCCGGCTGAACACTGAAGCTTTCTTT.

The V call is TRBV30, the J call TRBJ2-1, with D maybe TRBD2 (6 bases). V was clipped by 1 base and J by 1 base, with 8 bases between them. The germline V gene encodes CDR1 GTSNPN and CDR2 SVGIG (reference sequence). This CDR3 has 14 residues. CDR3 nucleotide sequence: TGTGCCTGGAGTGATAGCGGATCCTACAATGAGCAGTTCTTC. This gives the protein CAWSDSGSYNEQFF.

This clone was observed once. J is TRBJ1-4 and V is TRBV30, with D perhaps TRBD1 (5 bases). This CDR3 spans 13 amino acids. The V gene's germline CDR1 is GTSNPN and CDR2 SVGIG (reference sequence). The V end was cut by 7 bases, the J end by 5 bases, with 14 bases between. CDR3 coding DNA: TGTGCCTATCTCCGGGACCTCAATGAAAAACTGTTTTTT. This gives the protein CAYLRDLNEKLFF.

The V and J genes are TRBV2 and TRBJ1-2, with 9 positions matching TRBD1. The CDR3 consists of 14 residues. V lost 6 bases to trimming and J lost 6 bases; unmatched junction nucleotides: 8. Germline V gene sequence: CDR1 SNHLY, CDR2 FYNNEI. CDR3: CASRLDRGTHGYTF. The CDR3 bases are TGTGCCAGCAGATTGGACAGGGGAACCCATGGCTACACCTTC.

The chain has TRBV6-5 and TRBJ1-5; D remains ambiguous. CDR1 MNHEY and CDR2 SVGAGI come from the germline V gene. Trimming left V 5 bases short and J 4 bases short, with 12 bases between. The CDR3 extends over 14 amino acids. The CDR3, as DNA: TGTGCCAGCAGTGACCTCCCCCGAAATCAGCCCCAGCATTTT. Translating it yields CASSDLPRNQPQHF.

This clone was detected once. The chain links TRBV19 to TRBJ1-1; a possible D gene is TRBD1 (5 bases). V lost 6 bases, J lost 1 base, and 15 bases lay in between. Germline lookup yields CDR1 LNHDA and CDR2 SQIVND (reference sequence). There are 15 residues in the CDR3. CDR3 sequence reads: CASRVPTDSNTEAFF. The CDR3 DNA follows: TGTGCCAGTAGAGTTCCGACAGACTCGAACACTGAAGCTTTCTTT. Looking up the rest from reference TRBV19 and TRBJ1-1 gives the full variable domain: DGGITQSPKYLFRKEGQNVTLSCEQNLNHDAMYWYRQDPGQGLRLIYYSQIVNDFQKGDIAEGYSVSREKKESFPLTVTSAQKNPTAFYLCASRVPTDSNTEAFFGQGTRLTVV.

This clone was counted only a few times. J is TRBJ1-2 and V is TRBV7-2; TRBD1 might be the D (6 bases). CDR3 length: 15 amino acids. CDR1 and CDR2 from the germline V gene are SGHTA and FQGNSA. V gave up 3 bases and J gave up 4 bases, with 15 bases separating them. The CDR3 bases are TGTGCCAGCAGCTTTAACCAGGGGAGCCCCTATGGCTACACCTTC. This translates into CASSFNQGSPYGYTF.

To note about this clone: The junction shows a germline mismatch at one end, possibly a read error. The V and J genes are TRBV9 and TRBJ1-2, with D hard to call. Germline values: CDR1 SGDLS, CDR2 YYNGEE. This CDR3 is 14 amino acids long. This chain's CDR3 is CATSARVREYGYTF. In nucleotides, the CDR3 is TGTGCCACCAGCGCAAGGGTTCGCGAATATGGCTACACCTTC. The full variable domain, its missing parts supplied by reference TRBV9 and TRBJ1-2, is DSGVTQTPKHLITATGQRVTLRCSPRSGDLSVYWYQQSLDQGLQFLIQYYNGEERAKGNILERFSAQQFPDLHSELNLSSLELGDSALYFCATSARVREYGYTFGSGTRLTVV.

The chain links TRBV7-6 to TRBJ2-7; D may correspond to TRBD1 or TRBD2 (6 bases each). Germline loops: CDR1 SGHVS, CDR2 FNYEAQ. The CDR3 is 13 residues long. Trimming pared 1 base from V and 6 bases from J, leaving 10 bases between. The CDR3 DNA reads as TGTGCCAGCAGCTTAGGACCGGGGGCCGAGCAGTACTTC. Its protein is CASSLGPGAEQYF. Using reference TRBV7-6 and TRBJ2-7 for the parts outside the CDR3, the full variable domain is GAGVSQSPRYKVTKRGQDVALRCDPISGHVSLYWYRQALGQGPEFLTYFNYEAQQDKSGLPNDRFSAERPEGSISTLTIQRTEQRDSAMYRCASSLGPGAEQYFGPGTRLTVT.